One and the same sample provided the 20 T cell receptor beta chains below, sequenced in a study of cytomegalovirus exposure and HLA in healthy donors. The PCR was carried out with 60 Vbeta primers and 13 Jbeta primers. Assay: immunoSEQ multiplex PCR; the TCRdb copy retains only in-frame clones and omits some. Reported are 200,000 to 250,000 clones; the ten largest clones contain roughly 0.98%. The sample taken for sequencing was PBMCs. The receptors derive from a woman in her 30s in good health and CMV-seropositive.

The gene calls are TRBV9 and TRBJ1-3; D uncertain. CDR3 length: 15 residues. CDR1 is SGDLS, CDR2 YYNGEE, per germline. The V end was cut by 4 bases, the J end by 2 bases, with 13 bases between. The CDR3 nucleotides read TGTGCCAGCAGCCCATCAGGCCCCCCTGGAAACACCATATATTTT. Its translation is CASSPSGPPGNTIYF.

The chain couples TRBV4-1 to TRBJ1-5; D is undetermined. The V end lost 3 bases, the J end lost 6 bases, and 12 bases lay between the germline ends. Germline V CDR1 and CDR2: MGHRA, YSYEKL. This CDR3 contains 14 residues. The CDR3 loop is CASSQRVVSQPQHF. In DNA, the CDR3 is TGCGCCAGCAGCCAGAGGGTCGTCAGTCAGCCCCAGCATTTT.

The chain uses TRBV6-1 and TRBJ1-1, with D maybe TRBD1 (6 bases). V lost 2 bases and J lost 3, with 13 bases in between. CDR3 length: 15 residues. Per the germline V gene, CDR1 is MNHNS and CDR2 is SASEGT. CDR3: CASSEKGVYDTEAFF. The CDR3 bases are TGTGCCAGCAGTGAAAAGGGGGTGTACGACACTGAAGCTTTCTTT.

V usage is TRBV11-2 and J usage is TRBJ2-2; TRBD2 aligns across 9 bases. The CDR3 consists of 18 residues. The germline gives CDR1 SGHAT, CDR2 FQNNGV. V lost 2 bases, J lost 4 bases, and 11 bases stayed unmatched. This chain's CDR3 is CASSLRARLAGLTGELFF. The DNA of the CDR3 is TGTGCCAGCAGCTTAAGGGCCAGGCTAGCGGGACTCACCGGGGAGCTGTTTTTT.

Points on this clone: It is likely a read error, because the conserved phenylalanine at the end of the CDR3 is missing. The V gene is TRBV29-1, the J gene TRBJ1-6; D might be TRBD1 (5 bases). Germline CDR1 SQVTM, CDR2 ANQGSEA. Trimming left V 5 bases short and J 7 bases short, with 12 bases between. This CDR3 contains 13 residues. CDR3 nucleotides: TGCAGCGTTAGAACACAGGAGAATTCACCCCTCCACTCT. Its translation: CSVRTQENSPLHS.

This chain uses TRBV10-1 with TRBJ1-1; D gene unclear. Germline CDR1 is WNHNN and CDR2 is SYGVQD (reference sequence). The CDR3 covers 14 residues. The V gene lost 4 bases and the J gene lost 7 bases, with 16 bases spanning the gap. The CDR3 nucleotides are TGCGCCAGCAGTGCCCTAGTCTCTCGAGGTGAAGCTTTCTTT. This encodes CASSALVSRGEAFF.

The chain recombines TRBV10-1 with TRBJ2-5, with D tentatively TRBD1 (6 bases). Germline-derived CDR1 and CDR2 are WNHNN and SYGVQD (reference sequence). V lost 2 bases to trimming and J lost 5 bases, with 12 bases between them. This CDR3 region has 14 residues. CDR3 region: CASSERGGYETQYF. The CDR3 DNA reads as TGCGCCAGCAGTGAGAGAGGGGGATATGAGACCCAGTACTTC.

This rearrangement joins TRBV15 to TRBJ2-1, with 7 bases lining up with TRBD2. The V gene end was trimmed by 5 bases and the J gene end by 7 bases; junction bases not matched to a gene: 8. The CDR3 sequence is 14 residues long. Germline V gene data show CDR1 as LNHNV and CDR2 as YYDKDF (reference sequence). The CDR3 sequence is CATSPNPGGNEQFF. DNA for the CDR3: TGTGCCACCAGCCCAAACCCGGGGGGAAATGAGCAGTTCTTC.

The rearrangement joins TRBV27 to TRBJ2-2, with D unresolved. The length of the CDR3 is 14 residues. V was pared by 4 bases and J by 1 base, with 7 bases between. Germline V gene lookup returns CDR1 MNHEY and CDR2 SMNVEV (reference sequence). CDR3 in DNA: TGTGCCAGCAGTTGGGCCGGGAACACCGGGGAGCTGTTTTTT. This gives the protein CASSWAGNTGELFF.

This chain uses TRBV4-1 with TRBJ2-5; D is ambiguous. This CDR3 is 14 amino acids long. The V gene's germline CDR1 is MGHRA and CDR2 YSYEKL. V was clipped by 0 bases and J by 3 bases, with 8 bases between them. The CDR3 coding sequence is TGCGCCAGCAGCCAAGATCGTAGCAAAGAGACCCAGTACTTC. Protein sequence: CASSQDRSKETQYF.

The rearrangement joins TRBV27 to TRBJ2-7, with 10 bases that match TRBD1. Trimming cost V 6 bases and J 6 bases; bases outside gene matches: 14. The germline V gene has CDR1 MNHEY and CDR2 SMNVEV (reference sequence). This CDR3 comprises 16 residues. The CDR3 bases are TGTGCCAGCAGACCACAGCCGACAGGGGGCACGGGCGAGCAGTACTTC. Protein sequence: CASRPQPTGGTGEQYF.

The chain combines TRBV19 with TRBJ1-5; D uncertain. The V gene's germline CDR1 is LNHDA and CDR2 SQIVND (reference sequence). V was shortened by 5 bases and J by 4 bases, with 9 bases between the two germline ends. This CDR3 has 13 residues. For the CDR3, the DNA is TGTGCCAGTAGTTGGCGGGAAAATCAGCCCCAGCATTTT. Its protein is CASSWRENQPQHF.

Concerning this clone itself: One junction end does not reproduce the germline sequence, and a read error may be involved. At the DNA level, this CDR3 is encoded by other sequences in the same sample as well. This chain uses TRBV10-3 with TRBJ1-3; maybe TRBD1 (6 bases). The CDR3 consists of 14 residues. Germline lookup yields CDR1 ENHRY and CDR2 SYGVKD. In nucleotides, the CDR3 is TGCGCCATCAATACGGACAGAGGGAGGGAGACCATATATTTT. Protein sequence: CAINTDRGRETIYF.

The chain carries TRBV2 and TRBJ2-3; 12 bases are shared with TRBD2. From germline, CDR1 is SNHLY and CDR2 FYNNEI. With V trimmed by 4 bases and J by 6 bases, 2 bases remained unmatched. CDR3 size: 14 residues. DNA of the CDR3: TGTGCCAGCAGTGGTACTAGCGGGGGGGATACGCAGTATTTT. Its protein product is CASSGTSGGDTQYF.

The CDR3 DNA sequence: TGTGCCAGCAGCCAAACTAGGACAGGGGTCTATGGCTACACCTTC. It translates to CASSQTRTGVYGYTF. This chain connects TRBV7-9 to TRBJ1-2; TRBD1 agrees at 9 bases. The CDR3 loop spans 15 amino acids. From germline, CDR1 is SEHNR and CDR2 FQNEAQ (reference sequence). Trimming removed 5 bases from V and 4 bases from J; junction bases left unmatched: 8.

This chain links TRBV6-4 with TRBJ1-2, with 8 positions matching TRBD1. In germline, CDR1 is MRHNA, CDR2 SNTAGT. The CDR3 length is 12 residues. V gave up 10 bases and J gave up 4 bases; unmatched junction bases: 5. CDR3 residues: CATSGTGYGYTF. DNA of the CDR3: TGTGCCACCTCGGGGACAGGCTATGGCTACACCTTC.

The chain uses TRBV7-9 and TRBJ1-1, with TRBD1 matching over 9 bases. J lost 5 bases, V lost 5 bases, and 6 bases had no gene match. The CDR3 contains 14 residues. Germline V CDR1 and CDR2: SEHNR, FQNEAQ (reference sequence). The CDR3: CASSTTGGRTEAFF. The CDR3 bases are TGTGCCAGCAGCACAACAGGGGGCCGGACTGAAGCTTTCTTT.

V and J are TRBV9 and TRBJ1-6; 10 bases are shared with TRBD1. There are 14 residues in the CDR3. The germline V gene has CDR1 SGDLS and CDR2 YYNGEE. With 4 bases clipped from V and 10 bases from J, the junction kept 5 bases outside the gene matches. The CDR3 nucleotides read TGTGCCAGCAGCCCCCGGACAGGGGGGTCACCCCTCCACTTT. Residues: CASSPRTGGSPLHF.

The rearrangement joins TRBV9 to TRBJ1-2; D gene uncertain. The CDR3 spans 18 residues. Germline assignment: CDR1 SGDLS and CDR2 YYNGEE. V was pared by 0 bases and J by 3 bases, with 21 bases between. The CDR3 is CASSVDAGVSDLDYGYTF. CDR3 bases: TGTGCCAGCAGCGTAGATGCCGGGGTGAGCGACTTGGACTATGGCTACACCTTC.

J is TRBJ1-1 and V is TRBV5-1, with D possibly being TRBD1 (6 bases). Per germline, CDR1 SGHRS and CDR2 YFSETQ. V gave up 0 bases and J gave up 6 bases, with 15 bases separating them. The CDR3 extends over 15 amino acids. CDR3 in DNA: TGCGCCAGCAGCTTGGAATCTGGACAGTTCCCTGAAGCTTTCTTT. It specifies CASSLESGQFPEAFF.